This note documents a single T cell receptor (beta chain) sequence. Its antigen is unknown. Germline assignment: CDR1 SGHRS and CDR2 YFSETQ. V was shortened by 4 bases and J by 2 bases, with 11 bases between the two germline ends. This CDR3 is built from 14 residues. These data belong to a study of naive and memory T cell subsets. Both TRBC1 and TRBC2 were covered by a beta constant-region primer of two equimolar oligonucleotides. Ligated cDNA was amplified by four rounds of PCR with nested alpha and beta constant-region primers and SP2. TCRdb ran MiXCR on the UMI-ligation and nested PCR reads and lists one entry per CDR3 protein. The sample has about 90,000 distinct CDR3 sequences, roughly 10% seen once; the top ten hold approximately 0.14%. Study-wide results and limits: Naive repertoires, especially CD8, held a few larger clonotypes, possibly memory cells re-expressing CD45RA. Each distinct alpha or beta sequence counts as one clonotype. Gini index rose across naive, CM, EM and EMRA in CD4 and CD8. Over 85% of naive TCR sequences appeared only once, unlike memory subsets.

Cells stained for CD3, CD4, CD8, CD45RA, CD27 and viability were sorted into four CD45RA/CD27 subsets. Sequencing used naive CD4+ T cells from blood. V is TRBV5-1 and J is TRBJ2-3, with D unresolved. The receptor was derived from a human donor in good health. The CDR3 loop reads CASSRPELTDTQYF. CDR3 in DNA: TGCGCCAGCAGCCGACCAGAACTCACAGATACGCAGTATTTT.